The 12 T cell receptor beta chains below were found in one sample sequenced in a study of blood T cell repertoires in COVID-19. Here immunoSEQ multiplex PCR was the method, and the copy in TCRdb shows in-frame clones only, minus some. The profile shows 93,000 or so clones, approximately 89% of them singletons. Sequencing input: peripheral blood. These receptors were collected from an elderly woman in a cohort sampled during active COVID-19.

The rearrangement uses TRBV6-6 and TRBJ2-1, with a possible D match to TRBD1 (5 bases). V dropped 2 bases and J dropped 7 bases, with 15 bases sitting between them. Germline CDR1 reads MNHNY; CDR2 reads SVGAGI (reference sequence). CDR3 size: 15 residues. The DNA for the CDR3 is TGTGCCAGCAGTTACCCGACGTCCAGGGTTAATGAGCAGTTCTTC. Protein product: CASSYPTSRVNEQFF.

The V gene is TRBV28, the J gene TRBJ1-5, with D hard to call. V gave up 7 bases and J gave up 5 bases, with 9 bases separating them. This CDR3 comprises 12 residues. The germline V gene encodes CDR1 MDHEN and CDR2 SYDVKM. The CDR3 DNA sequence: TGTGCCAGCACGGGGAGCGATCAGCCCCAGCATTTT. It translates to CASTGSDQPQHF.

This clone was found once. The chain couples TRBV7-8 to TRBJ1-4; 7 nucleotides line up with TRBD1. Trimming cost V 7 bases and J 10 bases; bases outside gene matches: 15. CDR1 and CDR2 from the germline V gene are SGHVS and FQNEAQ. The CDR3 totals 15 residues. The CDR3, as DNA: TGTGCCAGCACCTCGGCCAGACAGGGCGTAGGAAAACTGTTTTTT. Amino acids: CASTSARQGVGKLFF.

CDR3 nucleotide sequence: TGTGCCATCAGTGAGTCTCTGGGCCAGAATGAAAAACTGTTTTTT. This gives the protein CAISESLGQNEKLFF. The chain recombines TRBV10-3 with TRBJ1-4; D is ambiguous. The CDR3 contains 15 residues. Between the trimmed V and J ends, which lost 0 bases and 5 bases, there was a span of 10 bases. The V gene's germline CDR1 is ENHRY and CDR2 SYGVKD.

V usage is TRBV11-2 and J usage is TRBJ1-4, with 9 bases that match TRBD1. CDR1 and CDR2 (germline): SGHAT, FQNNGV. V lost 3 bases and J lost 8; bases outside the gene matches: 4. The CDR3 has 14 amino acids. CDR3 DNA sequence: TGTGCCAGCAGCTTGGACAGGGGTGGCGAAAAACTGTTTTTT. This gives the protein CASSLDRGGEKLFF.

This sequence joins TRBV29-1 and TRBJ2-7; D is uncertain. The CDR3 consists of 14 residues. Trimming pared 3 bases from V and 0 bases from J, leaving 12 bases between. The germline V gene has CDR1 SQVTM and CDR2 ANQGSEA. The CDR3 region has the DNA TGCAGCGTTGATAGAACGCCAGGCTCCTACGAGCAGTACTTC. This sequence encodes CSVDRTPGSYEQYF.

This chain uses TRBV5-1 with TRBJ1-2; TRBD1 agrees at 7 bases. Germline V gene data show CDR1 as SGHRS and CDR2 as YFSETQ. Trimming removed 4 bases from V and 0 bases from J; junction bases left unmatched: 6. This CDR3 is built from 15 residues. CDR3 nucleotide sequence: TGCGCCAGCAGCCGCGGGACAGAGGCTAACTATGGCTACACCTTC. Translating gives CASSRGTEANYGYTF.

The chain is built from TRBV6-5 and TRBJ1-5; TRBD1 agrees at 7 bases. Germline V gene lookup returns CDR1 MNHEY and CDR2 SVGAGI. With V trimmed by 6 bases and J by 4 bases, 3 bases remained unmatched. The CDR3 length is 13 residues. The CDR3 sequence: CASRVQGNQPQHF. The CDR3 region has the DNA TGTGCCAGCAGGGTACAGGGGAATCAGCCCCAGCATTTT.

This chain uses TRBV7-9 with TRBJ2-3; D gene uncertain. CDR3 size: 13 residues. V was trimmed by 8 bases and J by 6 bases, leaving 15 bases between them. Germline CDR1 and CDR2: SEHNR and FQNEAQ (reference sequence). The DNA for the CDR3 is TGTGCCAGCGACTTACCCAGCCGGGATACGCAGTATTTT. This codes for CASDLPSRDTQYF.

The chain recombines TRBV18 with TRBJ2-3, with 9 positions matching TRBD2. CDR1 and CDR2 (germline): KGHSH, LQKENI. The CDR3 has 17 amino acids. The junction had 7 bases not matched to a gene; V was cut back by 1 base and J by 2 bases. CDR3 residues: CASSPRGLAGHTDTQYF. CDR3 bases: TGTGCCAGCTCACCACGGGGTCTAGCGGGGCACACAGATACGCAGTATTTT.

The CDR3 is CASSGQTGPLDTQYF. The CDR3 DNA sequence: TGTGCCAGCAGCGGCCAAACAGGTCCGCTAGATACGCAGTATTTT. The rearrangement joins TRBV9 to TRBJ2-3; tentatively, D is TRBD1 (5 bases). Per germline, CDR1 SGDLS and CDR2 YYNGEE. The CDR3 spans 15 residues. V lost 3 bases and J lost 5, with 16 bases in between.

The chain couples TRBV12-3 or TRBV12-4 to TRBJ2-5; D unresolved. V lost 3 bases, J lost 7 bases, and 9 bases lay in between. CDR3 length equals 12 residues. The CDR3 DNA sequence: TGTGCCAGCAGTTTTAGTCCGGGGACCCAGTACTTC. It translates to CASSFSPGTQYF.